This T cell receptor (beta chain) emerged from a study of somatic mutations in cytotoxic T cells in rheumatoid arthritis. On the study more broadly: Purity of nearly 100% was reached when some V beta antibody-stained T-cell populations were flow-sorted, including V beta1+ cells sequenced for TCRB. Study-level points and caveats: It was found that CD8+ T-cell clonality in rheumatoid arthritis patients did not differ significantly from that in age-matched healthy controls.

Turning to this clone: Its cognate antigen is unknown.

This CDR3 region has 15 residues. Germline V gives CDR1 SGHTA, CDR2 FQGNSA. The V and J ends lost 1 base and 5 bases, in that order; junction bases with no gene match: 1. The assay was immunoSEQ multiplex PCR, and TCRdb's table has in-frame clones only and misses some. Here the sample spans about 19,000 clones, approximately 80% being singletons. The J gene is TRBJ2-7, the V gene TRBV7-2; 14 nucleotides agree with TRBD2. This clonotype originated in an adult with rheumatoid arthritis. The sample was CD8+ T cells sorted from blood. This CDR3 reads CASSLGLAGGNEQYF. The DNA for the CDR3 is TGTGCCAGCAGCTTAGGACTAGCGGGAGGGAACGAGCAGTACTTC.